The T cell receptor beta chain under discussion was sequenced for a study of CD8+CD57+ T cells in acquired aplastic anemia. Notes on the study in general: CD8+ Simpson's diversity showed no significant patient-control difference. Patients and controls shared 25 to 30 CD8+ CDR3 sequences.

In patients chosen for sequencing, flow cytometry had shown CD8+CD57+ cell expansion. Sampling of blood occurred while the patients had still received no therapy. Genomic DNA served as template for TCR beta VDJ and CDR3 profiling. TCRdb called the reads again in MiXCR, with one record for every CDR3 protein. The repertoire holds some 120,000 distinct CDR3 sequences, over 30% seen once, with around 2.5% in the top ten. This clonotype was counted a few times. What it binds is not known. The CDR3 length is 15 residues. Germline V gene sequence: CDR1 SGHTA, CDR2 FQGNSA. With 4 bases clipped from V and 4 bases from J, the junction kept 4 bases outside the gene matches.

The rearrangement joins TRBV7-2 to TRBJ2-3; TRBD2 matches at 11 bases. The sample taken for sequencing was sorted CD4+, CD8+, or CD8+CD57+ T cells (not recorded which) from PBMCs. The source is a human donor with aplastic anemia. CDR3 residues: CASSSSGGRSDTQYF. CDR3 nucleotides: TGTGCCAGCAGCTCTAGCGGGGGGCGGTCAGATACGCAGTATTTT.